The 5 T cell receptor beta chains reported below all come from one sample, sequenced in a study of shared clonotypes between healthy human individuals. Cells designated naive CD8 were CD45RO-negative and were positively selected for CCR7, with terminally differentiated effector memory CD45RA+ cells excluded. Using immunoSEQ multiplex PCR, the repertoire was profiled, and TCRdb retains in-frame clones only, with some absent. This sample has about 2 million clones; about 94% occur once, and the top ten carry approximately 1%. Sequencing input: naive CD8+ T cells sorted from blood. The receptor source for this set is a man aged 18 to 29 in good health.

The rearrangement joins TRBV12-5 to TRBJ2-3; D uncertain. Trimming shortened V by 2 bases and J by 5 bases, and 5 bases separated the two germline ends. The CDR3 sequence is 12 residues long. The germline gives CDR1 LGHNT, CDR2 FRNRAP. CDR3 protein: CASGLWGDTQYF. As DNA, the CDR3 is TGTGCTAGTGGTTTGTGGGGAGATACGCAGTATTTT. The full variable domain, rest sourced from reference TRBV12-5 and TRBJ2-3, is DARVTQTPRHKVTEMGQEVTMRCQPILGHNTVFWYRQTMMQGLELLAYFRNRAPLDDSGMPKDRFSAEMPDATLATLKIQPSEPRDSAVYFCASGLWGDTQYFGPGTRLTVL.

The genes are TRBV9 and TRBJ2-1, with 13 nucleotides matching TRBD2. Germline CDR1 reads SGDLS; CDR2 reads YYNGEE. The junction had 1 base not matched to a gene; V was cut back by 0 bases and J by 7 bases. This CDR3 has 15 amino acids. The CDR3 spells CASSVETSGRNEQFF. In DNA form, the CDR3 reads TGTGCCAGCAGCGTAGAGACTAGCGGGAGGAATGAGCAGTTCTTC.

This chain connects TRBV7-9 to TRBJ2-7; D perhaps matches TRBD1 (6 bases). The germline V gene encodes CDR1 SEHNR and CDR2 FQNEAQ (reference sequence). The CDR3 is made up of 14 amino acids. The ends were cut back, 5 bases at V and 4 bases at J, with 15 bases in the middle. CDR3 residues: CASSETGIGYEQYF. Written as DNA, the CDR3 is TGTGCCAGCAGCGAAACAGGGATTGGTTACGAGCAGTACTTC.

The V and J genes are TRBV5-1 and TRBJ2-7; D unresolved. The V gene's germline CDR1 is SGHRS and CDR2 YFSETQ. Deletions cut 3 bases from V and 3 bases from J, with 13 bases between. The CDR3 has 14 residues. CDR3 DNA: TGCGCCAGCAGCTACGATAGCCTCGTCTACGAGCAGTACTTC. Its protein is CASSYDSLVYEQYF.

This clone has a single count. This specimen includes other DNA sequences encoding the same CDR3. The CDR3 DNA sequence: TGCGCCAGCAGCTTGGGTCAGGGGGCTACCTACGAGCAGTACTTC. Translation: CASSLGQGATYEQYF. The genes are TRBV5-1 and TRBJ2-7; 8 bases agree with TRBD1. The CDR3 covers 15 residues. CDR1 is SGHRS, CDR2 YFSETQ, per germline. The V and J ends lost 0 bases and 2 bases, in that order; junction bases with no gene match: 4.